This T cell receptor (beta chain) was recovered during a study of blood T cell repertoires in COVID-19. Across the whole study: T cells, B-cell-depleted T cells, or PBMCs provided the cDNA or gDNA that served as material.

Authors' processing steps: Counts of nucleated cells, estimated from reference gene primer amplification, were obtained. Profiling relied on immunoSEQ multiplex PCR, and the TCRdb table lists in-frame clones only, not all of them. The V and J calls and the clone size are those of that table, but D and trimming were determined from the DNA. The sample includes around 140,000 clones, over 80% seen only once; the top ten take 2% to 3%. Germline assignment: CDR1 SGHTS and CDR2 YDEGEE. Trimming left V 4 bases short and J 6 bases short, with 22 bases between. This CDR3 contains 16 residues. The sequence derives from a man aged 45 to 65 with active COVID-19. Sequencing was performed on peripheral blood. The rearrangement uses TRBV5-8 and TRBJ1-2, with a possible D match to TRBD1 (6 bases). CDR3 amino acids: CASSLKQFWTVDGYTF. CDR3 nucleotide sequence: TGTGCCAGCAGCCTGAAACAATTCTGGACAGTAGATGGCTACACCTTC.